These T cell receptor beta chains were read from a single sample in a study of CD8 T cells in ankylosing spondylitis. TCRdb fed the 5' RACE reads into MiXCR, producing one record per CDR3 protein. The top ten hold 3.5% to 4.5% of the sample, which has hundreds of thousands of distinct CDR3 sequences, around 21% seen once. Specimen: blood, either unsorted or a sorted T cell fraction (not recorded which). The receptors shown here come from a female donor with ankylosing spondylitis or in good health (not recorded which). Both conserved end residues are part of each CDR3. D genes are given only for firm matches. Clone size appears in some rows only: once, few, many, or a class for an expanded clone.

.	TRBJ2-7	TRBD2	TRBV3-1	CASSQEASGSSEQYF	TGTGCCAGCAGCCAAGAGGCTAGCGGGAGTTCCGAGCAGTACTTC
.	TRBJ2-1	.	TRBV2	CASSVGDNEQFF	TGTGCCAGCAGTGTCGGGGATAATGAGCAGTTCTTC
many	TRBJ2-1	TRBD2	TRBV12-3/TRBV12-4	CAAYPPKNGRALNEQFF	TGTGCCGCGTATCCTCCCAAAAACGGGAGGGCCCTCAATGAGCAGTTCTTC
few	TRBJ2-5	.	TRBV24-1	CATSEQGRETQYF	TGTGCCACCAGTGAGCAGGGGAGAGAGACCCAGTACTTC
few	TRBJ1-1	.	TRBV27	CASGRRDEAFF	TGTGCCAGCGGCCGCCGGGATGAAGCTTTCTTT
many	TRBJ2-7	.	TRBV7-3	CASSPGPISYEQYF	TGTGCCAGCAGCCCCGGGCCCATCTCCTACGAGCAGTACTTC
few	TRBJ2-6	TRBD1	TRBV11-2	CASSLGQGVSSTGANVLTF	TGTGCCAGCAGCTTAGGACAGGGCGTATCCTCGACTGGGGCCAACGTCCTGACTTTC
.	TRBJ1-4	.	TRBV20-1	CSAEAGVYEKLFF	TGCAGTGCTGAAGCGGGGGTTTATGAAAAACTGTTTTTT
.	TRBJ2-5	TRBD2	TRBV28	CASRAWREETQYF	TGTGCCAGCAGGGCGTGGCGGGAGGAGACCCAGTACTTC
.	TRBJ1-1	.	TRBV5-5	CASSFKGMNTEAFF	TGTGCCAGCAGCTTTAAGGGGATGAACACTGAAGCTTTCTTT
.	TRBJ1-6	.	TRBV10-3	CAIKPSGVDSPLHF	TGTGCCATCAAGCCCTCAGGAGTTGATTCACCCCTCCACTTT
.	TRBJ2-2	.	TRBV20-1	CSASKAGANTGELFF	TGCAGTGCTAGTAAGGCTGGGGCTAACACCGGGGAGCTGTTTTTT
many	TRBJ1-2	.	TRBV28	CAIRQDHYYGYTF	TGTGCCATCCGCCAGGACCATTACTATGGCTACACCTTC
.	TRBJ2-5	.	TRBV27	CASPQGGSETQYF	TGTGCCAGCCCCCAGGGGGGCTCGGAGACCCAGTACTTC
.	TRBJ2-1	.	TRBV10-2	CASSARRQHGNEQFF	TGCGCCAGCAGTGCTAGGAGACAACACGGGAATGAGCAGTTCTTC
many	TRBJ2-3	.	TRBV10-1	CASSESGSDTQYF	TGCGCCAGCAGTGAGTCAGGCTCCGATACGCAGTATTTT
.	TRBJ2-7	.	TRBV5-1	CASSLTGEVFYEQYF	TGCGCCAGCAGCTTGACGGGAGAGGTTTTCTACGAGCAGTACTTC
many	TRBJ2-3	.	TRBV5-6	CASTPWGVLTDTQYF	TGTGCCAGCACCCCATGGGGGGTCCTAACAGATACGCAGTATTTT
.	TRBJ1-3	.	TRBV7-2	CASSQYSFSGNTIYF	TGTGCCAGCAGCCAGTACAGCTTCTCTGGAAACACCATATATTTT
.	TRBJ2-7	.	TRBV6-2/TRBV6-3	CASSYPKGKGGYEQYF	TGTGCCAGCAGTTACCCAAAAGGAAAGGGGGGCTACGAGCAGTACTTC
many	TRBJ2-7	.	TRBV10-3	CAISESGDGTYEQYF	TGTGCCATCAGTGAGTCGGGGGACGGAACCTACGAGCAGTACTTC
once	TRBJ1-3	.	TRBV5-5	CASSFGRGSRNTIYF	TGTGCCAGCAGCTTTGGTAGAGGCAGTCGCAACACCATATATTTT
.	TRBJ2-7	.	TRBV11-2	CASSSRGVGDEQYF	TGTGCCAGCAGCTCCCGAGGGGTGGGAGACGAGCAGTACTTC
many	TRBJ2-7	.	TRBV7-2	CASSLGKGSYEQYF	TGTGCCAGCAGCTTAGGGAAAGGTTCTTACGAGCAGTACTTC
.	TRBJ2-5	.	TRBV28	CASSRFPRDGLDQETQYF	TGTGCCAGCAGTCGCTTCCCCCGGGACGGCCTCGACCAAGAGACCCAGTACTTC
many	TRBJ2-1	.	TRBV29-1	CSVEDPLGHPRDEQFF	TGCAGCGTTGAAGATCCCCTGGGACACCCTCGGGATGAGCAGTTCTTC
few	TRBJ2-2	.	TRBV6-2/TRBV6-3	CASSLLPGQNTGELFF	TGTGCCAGCAGTTTACTTCCGGGACAAAACACCGGGGAGCTGTTTTTT
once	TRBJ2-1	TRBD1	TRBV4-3	CASSQGGTGAYNEQFF	TGCGCCAGCAGCCAAGGGGGGACAGGTGCCTACAATGAGCAGTTCTTC
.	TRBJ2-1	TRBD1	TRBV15	CATSRDLAPGGEQFF	TGTGCCACCAGCAGAGACTTGGCTCCAGGGGGTGAGCAGTTCTTC
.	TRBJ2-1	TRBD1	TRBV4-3	CASSLAGHSGGNEQFF	TGCGCCAGCAGCCTTGCGGGCCACTCAGGGGGAAATGAGCAGTTCTTC
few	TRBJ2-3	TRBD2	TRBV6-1	CASTQFSGRREYF	TGTGCCAGCACCCAATTTAGCGGGAGGAGGGAGTATTTT
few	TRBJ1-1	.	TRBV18	CASTKGANTEAFF	TGTGCCAGCACCAAGGGAGCAAACACTGAAGCTTTCTTT
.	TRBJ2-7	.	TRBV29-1	CSVGGPRLTGQYF	TGCAGCGTTGGGGGACCCAGACTTACTGGGCAGTACTTC
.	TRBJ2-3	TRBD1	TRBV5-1	CASSLTGGADTQYF	TGCGCCAGCAGCTTGACAGGGGGCGCAGATACGCAGTATTTT
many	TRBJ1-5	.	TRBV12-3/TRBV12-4	CASSFFGDRQPQHF	TGTGCCAGCAGTTTCTTCGGGGATCGCCAGCCCCAGCATTTT
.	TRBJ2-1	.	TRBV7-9	CASSPYDEQFF	TGTGCCAGCAGCCCTTACGATGAGCAGTTCTTC
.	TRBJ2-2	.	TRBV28	CASSLAGSNTGELFF	TGTGCCAGCAGTTTAGCAGGGTCGAACACCGGGGAGCTGTTTTTT
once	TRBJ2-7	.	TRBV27	CASSRLDYFEQYF	TGTGCCAGCAGTAGACTAGACTATTTCGAGCAGTACTTC
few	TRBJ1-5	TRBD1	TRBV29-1	CSLRRGGQERNQPQHF	TGCAGCCTTAGAAGGGGGGGACAGGAGAGGAATCAGCCCCAGCATTTT
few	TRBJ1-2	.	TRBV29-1	CSVGDRFTGGYTF	TGCAGCGTCGGAGACAGATTTACCGGTGGCTACACCTTC
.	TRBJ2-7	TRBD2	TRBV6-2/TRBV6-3	CASSYSKDSGDSIYEQYF	TGTGCCAGCAGTTACTCGAAAGATAGCGGGGACTCGATCTACGAGCAGTACTTC
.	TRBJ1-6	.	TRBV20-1	CSARLNSPLHF	TGCAGTGCTCGTCTCAATTCACCCCTCCACTTT
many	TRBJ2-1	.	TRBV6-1	CASSEPPSAFYNEQFF	TGTGCCAGCAGTGAGCCCCCTAGCGCCTTCTACAATGAGCAGTTCTTC
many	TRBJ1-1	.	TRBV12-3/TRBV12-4	CASSWGGGRGTEAFF	TGTGCCAGCAGTTGGGGAGGGGGGCGCGGGACTGAAGCTTTCTTT
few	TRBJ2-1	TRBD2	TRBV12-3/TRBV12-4	CASSLPASGRVRNEQFF	TGTGCCAGCAGTTTACCGGCTAGCGGGAGGGTACGCAATGAGCAGTTCTTC
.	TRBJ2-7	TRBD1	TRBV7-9	CASSLGTGRPLNEQYF	TGTGCCAGCAGCTTAGGGACAGGGCGACCTCTTAACGAGCAGTACTTC
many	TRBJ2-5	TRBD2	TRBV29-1	CSVGVLAGGGETQYF	TGCAGCGTTGGAGTGTTAGCGGGAGGAGGCGAGACCCAGTACTTC
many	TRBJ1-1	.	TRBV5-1	CASSFTGTDTEAFF	TGCGCCAGCAGCTTTACAGGGACCGACACTGAAGCTTTCTTT
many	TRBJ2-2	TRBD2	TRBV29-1	CSSTSGVNTGELFF	TGCAGCTCTACTAGCGGAGTGAACACCGGGGAGCTGTTTTTT
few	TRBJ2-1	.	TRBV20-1	CSASGTAEQFF	TGCAGTGCTTCAGGGACCGCAGAGCAGTTCTTC
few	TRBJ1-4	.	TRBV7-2	CASSLGGTAKLFF	TGTGCCAGCAGCTTAGGAGGTACGGCGAAACTGTTTTTT
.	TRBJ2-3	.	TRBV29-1	CSASPKGRGRDTQYF	TGCAGCGCCTCCCCCAAGGGACGGGGGAGAGATACGCAGTATTTT
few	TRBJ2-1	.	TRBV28	CAGPGWERYNEQFF	TGTGCCGGCCCCGGGTGGGAGCGGTACAATGAGCAGTTCTTC
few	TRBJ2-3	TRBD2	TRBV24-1	CATRGSGADTQYF	TGTGCCACCCGAGGGAGCGGGGCAGATACGCAGTATTTT